The next 14 T cell receptor beta chains were all read from a single sample in a study of blood T cell repertoires in COVID-19. Here immunoSEQ multiplex PCR was the method, and the copy in TCRdb shows in-frame clones only, minus some. The table shows 35,000 to 50,000 clones, with 90% occurring only once. Material: peripheral blood. The source is a man between 45 and 60 years old with active COVID-19.

This rearrangement joins TRBV6-5 to TRBJ2-6; TRBD1 aligns across 8 bases. The CDR3 totals 15 residues. Trimming cost V 6 bases and J 2 bases; bases outside gene matches: 3. Germline CDR1 is MNHEY and CDR2 is SVGAGI. The CDR3 DNA reads as TGTGCCAGCAGACTACAGGGGGCTGGGGCCAACGTCCTGACTTTC. Protein: CASRLQGAGANVLTF.

The chain couples TRBV5-6 to TRBJ2-7; no definite D call. Germline V gene data show CDR1 as SGHDT and CDR2 as YYEEEE. The CDR3 has 14 residues. Trimming removed 2 bases from V and 0 bases from J, with 9 bases in between. The CDR3 bases are TGTGCCAGCAGCTTCGACAAGAGCTCCTACGAGCAGTACTTC. It is translated as CASSFDKSSYEQYF.

This rearrangement joins TRBV6-6 to TRBJ2-7; the match to TRBD1 covers 9 bases. The germline gives CDR1 MNHNY, CDR2 SVGAGI (reference sequence). The CDR3 totals 14 residues. V lost 6 bases, J lost 1 base, and 4 bases stayed unmatched. Here the CDR3 DNA reads TGTGCCAGCAGAGCGGACAGGGGATCCTACGAGCAGTACTTC. It translates to CASRADRGSYEQYF.

The V and J genes are TRBV6-5 and TRBJ2-7, with 8 bases lining up with TRBD1. Germline V gene data show CDR1 as MNHEY and CDR2 as SVGAGI. V shed 2 bases, J shed 4 bases, and the junction held 7 bases outside the gene matches. The CDR3 spans 15 residues. CDR3 sequence reads: CASSYRSGGPYEQYF. CDR3 bases: TGTGCCAGCAGTTACAGGTCAGGGGGCCCGTACGAGCAGTACTTC.

The chain carries TRBV2 and TRBJ1-1; possibly TRBD1 for D (6 bases). This CDR3 has 13 residues. Germline V gene data show CDR1 as SNHLY and CDR2 as FYNNEI. V lost 5 bases and J lost 7, with 14 bases in between. This CDR3 is CASSSRGGDEAFF. The CDR3 region has the DNA TGTGCCAGCAGTTCCCGAGGGGGGGATGAAGCTTTCTTT. Combining the CDR3 with reference TRBV2 and TRBJ1-1 gives the whole variable domain EPEVTQTPSHQVTQMGQEVILRCVPISNHLYFYWYRQILGQKVEFLVSFYNNEISEKSEIFDDQFSVERPDGSNFTLKIRSTKLEDSAMYFCASSSRGGDEAFFGQGTRLTVV.

The J gene is TRBJ2-2, the V gene TRBV27; 8 nucleotides agree with TRBD1. V shed 4 bases and J 6 bases; nucleotides not matched to a gene: 4. The CDR3 contains 14 residues. Germline-derived CDR1 and CDR2 are MNHEY and SMNVEV (reference sequence). CDR3: CASSSGQGPGELFF. DNA of the CDR3: TGTGCCAGCAGTTCAGGACAGGGCCCCGGGGAGCTGTTTTTT.

V usage is TRBV6-1 and J usage is TRBJ1-2; D not certain. Per germline, CDR1 MNHNS and CDR2 SASEGT. The germline V and J ends were trimmed by 3 bases and 4 bases, with 9 bases remaining between them. This CDR3 is built from 13 residues. This chain's CDR3 is CASSEPGRYGYTF. CDR3 coding DNA: TGTGCCAGCAGTGAGCCGGGTCGCTATGGCTACACCTTC.

The chain combines TRBV4-1 with TRBJ1-2; D may be TRBD1 (5 bases). Germline V gives CDR1 MGHRA, CDR2 YSYEKL. V lost 1 base and J 4 bases, leaving 7 bases between the germline ends. The CDR3 is 13 amino acids. For the CDR3, the DNA is TGCGCCAGCAGCCAAGTAGGGGCCTATGGCTACACCTTC. Encoded protein: CASSQVGAYGYTF.

The V call is TRBV2, the J call TRBJ1-1, with 7 nucleotides matching TRBD1. J gave up 1 base and V 4 bases, and 6 bases lay outside the gene matches. Germline V gene data show CDR1 as SNHLY and CDR2 as FYNNEI. The CDR3 length is 15 residues. The CDR3 sequence is CASSAQGRENTEAFF. The CDR3 coding sequence is TGTGCCAGCAGTGCACAGGGGCGAGAGAACACTGAAGCTTTCTTT.

This chain joins TRBV21-1 and TRBJ1-2; the table's D call, TRBD1, was not checked against the DNA. TRBV21-1 constitutes a pseudogene. The CDR3 runs 17 residues. The CDR3 sequence: CASSKSSRTGANYGYTF. The CDR3 region has the DNA TGTGCCAGCAGCAAATCATCCCGGACAGGCGCTAACTATGGCTACACCTTC.

Only one count was recorded for this clone. The chain employs TRBV5-4 and TRBJ1-1; 8 nucleotides match TRBD1. Germline V lookup: CDR1 SGHNT, CDR2 YYREEE (reference sequence). The CDR3 totals 15 residues. V was clipped by 1 base and J by 5 bases; unmatched bases: 7. CDR3 coding DNA: TGTGCCAGCAGCTTGCCAGACAGGGGTGGAACTGAAGCTTTCTTT. Translated: CASSLPDRGGTEAFF. Together with reference TRBV5-4 and TRBJ1-1, the CDR3 gives the full variable domain: ETGVTQSPTHLIKTRGQQVTLRCSSQSGHNTVSWYQQALGQGPQFIFQYYREEENGRGNFPPRFSGLQFPNYSSELNVNALELDDSALYLCASSLPDRGGTEAFFGQGTRLTVV.

This clone was counted between two and nine times. V usage is TRBV5-1 and J usage is TRBJ2-7, with a weak D call TRBD1 (5 bases). The CDR3 length is 13 residues. In germline, CDR1 is SGHRS, CDR2 YFSETQ. The V and J ends lost 2 bases and 5 bases respectively, with 11 bases between them. In DNA, the CDR3 is TGCGCCAGCAGCTTTACCCGACAGAACGAGCAGTACTTC. Translating gives CASSFTRQNEQYF.

This chain connects TRBV6-2 or TRBV6-3 to TRBJ2-1, with 8 bases that match TRBD2. The CDR3 runs 17 residues. The V gene's germline CDR1 is MNHEY and CDR2 SVGEGT. Trimming removed 0 bases from V and 3 bases from J; junction bases left unmatched: 7. CDR3 sequence (DNA): TGTGCCAGCAGTTACTCACCACCGGGGGGGCTCTACAATGAGCAGTTCTTC. It yields the protein CASSYSPPGGLYNEQFF.

The chain carries TRBV10-2 and TRBJ1-6, with D possibly TRBD1 on 5 matching bases. Germline V CDR1 and CDR2: WSHSY, SAAADI. Deletions cut 6 bases from V and 5 bases from J, with 14 bases between. This CDR3 has 15 amino acids. The CDR3 DNA follows: TGCGCCAGCAGCGTTGACAGATCTAATAATTCACCCCTCCACTTT. Protein: CASSVDRSNNSPLHF.